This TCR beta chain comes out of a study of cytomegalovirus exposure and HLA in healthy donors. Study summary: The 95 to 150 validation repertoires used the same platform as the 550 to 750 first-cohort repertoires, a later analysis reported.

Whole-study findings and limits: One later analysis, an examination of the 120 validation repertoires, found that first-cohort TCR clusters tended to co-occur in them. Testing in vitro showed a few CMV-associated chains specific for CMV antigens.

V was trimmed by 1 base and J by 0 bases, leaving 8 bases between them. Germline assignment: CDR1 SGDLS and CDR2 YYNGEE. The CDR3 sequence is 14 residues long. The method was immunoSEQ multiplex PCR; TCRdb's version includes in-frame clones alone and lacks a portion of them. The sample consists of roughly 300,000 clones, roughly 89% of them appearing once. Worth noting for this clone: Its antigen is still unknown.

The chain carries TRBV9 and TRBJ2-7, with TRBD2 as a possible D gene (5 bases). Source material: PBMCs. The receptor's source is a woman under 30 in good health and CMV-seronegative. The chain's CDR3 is CASSVKDFSYEQYF. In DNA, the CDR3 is TGTGCCAGCAGCGTAAAGGACTTCTCCTACGAGCAGTACTTC.